This TCR beta chain stems from a study of early T cells in non-severe SARS-CoV-2 infection. A note on this clonotype: Its target is not known.

One entry per CDR3 protein results from TCRdb running MiXCR on the 5' RACE reads. The sample carries 70,000 to 95,000 distinct CDR3 sequences, 14% recorded once. The ends were cut back, 4 bases at V and 5 bases at J, with 11 bases in the middle. CDR3 length equals 13 residues. CDR1 and CDR2 (germline): SGHRS, YFSETQ. Study observations and caveats: Sequences matched to VDJdb favored anti-spike CD8 responses, while private and CD4 specificities were missed.

The specimen was whole blood. This receptor was identified in an adult who was a healthcare worker with PCR-confirmed SARS-CoV-2 infection or an uninfected control (not recorded which). The chain employs TRBV5-1 and TRBJ2-3; no clear D. The CDR3 bases are TGCGCCAGCAGCGGGCTAGGTAAAGATACGCAGTATTTT. It translates to CASSGLGKDTQYF.